This T cell receptor (beta chain) was sequenced in a study of blood T cell repertoires in COVID-19. Per the original methods: For nucleated cells, counts were estimated from reference gene primer amplification. Sequenced by immunoSEQ multiplex PCR; TCRdb stores in-frame clones only, minus some. The V and J calls and clone size are taken from that table; D and trimming were inferred from the DNA. This sample carries tens of thousands of clones, approximately 80% of them seen once, and the ten largest clones take roughly 6.6%. Germline CDR1 and CDR2: SGHNT and YYREEE (reference sequence). V was clipped by 3 bases and J by 7 bases, with 11 bases between them. This CDR3 has 14 residues.

The source is a man aged 70-80 years with acute or convalescent COVID-19. Input material: peripheral blood. V usage is TRBV5-4 and J usage is TRBJ1-6; weak D call: TRBD1 (6 bases). The CDR3 nucleotides read TGTGCCAGCAGCTCTAGGACAGAAAATTCACCCCTCCACTTT. Residues: CASSSRTENSPLHF.